This T cell receptor beta chain was profiled in a study of T cell responses to AZD1222 COVID-19 vaccine. Study results and caveats: At baseline, seropositivity was found in only six or seven AZD1222 recipients. An increase in Spike-specific TCR breadth and depth was observed after two AZD1222 doses. Among spike-specific TCRs, nearly half reportedly target unmutated variant regions.

Libraries were prepared by immunoSEQ multiplex PCR; TCRdb keeps only in-frame clonotypes and omits some of them. Of approximately 120,000 clones listed, 88% are singletons. Pooled samples include second doses given at about 4 or 12 weeks. In its sample, this clone was seen once. Antigen unknown. The CDR3 loop spans 13 amino acids. V lost 5 bases, J lost 5 bases, and 3 bases stayed unmatched. Germline V lookup: CDR1 SGHTA, CDR2 FQGNSA. This sequence joins TRBV7-2 and TRBJ2-5; 9 bases match TRBD1. The sample in question was peripheral blood, obtained 28 days after the second AZD1222 dose. This receptor was identified in an adult who received the AZD1222 COVID-19 vaccine. The CDR3 is CASSRDRDETQYF. The CDR3 DNA reads as TGTGCCAGCAGCCGGGACAGGGATGAGACCCAGTACTTC.